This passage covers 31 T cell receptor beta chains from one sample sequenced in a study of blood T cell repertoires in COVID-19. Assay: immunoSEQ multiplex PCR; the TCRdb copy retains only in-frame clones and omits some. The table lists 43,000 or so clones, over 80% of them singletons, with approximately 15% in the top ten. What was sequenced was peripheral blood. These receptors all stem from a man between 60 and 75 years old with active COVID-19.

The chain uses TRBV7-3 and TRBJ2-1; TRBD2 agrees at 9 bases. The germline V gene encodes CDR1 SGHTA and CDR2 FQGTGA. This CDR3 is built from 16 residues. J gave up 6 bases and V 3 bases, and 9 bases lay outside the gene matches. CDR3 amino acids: CASSFRLAALGNEQFF. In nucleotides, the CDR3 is TGTGCCAGCAGCTTTCGACTAGCGGCCCTTGGCAATGAGCAGTTCTTC. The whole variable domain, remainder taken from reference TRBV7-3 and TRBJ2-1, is GAGVSQTPSNKVTEKGKYVELRCDPISGHTALYWYRQSLGQGPEFLIYFQGTGAADDSGLPNDRFFAVRPEGSVSTLKIQRTERGDSAVYLCASSFRLAALGNEQFFGPGTRLTVL.

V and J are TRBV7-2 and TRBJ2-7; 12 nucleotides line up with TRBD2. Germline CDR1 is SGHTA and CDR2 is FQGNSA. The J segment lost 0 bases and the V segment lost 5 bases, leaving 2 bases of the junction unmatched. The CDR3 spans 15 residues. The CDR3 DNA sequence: TGTGCCAGCAGCGTGACTAGCGGGAGCTCCTACGAGCAGTACTTC. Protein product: CASSVTSGSSYEQYF.

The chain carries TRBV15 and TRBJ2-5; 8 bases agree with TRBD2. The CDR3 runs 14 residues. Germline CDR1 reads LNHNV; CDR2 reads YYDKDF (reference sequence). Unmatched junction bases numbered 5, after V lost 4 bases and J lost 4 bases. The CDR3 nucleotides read TGTGCCACCAGCACAGCGGGGGAGGTAGAGACCCAGTACTTC. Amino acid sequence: CATSTAGEVETQYF.

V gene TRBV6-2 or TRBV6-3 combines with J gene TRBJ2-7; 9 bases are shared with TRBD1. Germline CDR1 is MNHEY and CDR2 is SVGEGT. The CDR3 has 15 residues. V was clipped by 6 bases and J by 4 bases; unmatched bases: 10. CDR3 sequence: CASSHFPGQGYEQYF. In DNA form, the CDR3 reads TGTGCCAGCAGCCACTTTCCGGGACAGGGTTACGAGCAGTACTTC.

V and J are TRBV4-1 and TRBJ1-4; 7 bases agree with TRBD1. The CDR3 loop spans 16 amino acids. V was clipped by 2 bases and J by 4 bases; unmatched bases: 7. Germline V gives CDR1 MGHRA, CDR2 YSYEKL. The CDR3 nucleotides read TGCGCCAGCAGCCAACCCCACAGGGGCAATAATGAAAAACTGTTTTTT. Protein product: CASSQPHRGNNEKLFF.

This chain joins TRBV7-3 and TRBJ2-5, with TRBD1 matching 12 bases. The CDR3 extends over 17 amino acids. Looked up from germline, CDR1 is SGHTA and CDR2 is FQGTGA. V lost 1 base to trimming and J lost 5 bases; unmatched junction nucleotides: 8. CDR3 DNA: TGTGCCAGCAGCTTAAGGGGCGGGACAGGGGGCTACGAGACCCAGTACTTC. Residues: CASSLRGGTGGYETQYF.

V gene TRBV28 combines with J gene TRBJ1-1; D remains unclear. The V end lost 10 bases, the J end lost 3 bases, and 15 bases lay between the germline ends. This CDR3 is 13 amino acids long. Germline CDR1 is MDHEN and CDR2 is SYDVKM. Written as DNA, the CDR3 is TGTGCCACCGTGGAGGCAGTCGACACTGAAGCTTTCTTT. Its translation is CATVEAVDTEAFF. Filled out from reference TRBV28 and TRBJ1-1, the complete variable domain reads DVKVTQSSRYLVKRTGEKVFLECVQDMDHENMFWYRQDPGLGLRLIYFSYDVKMKEKGDIPEGYSVSREKKERFSLILESASTNQTSMYLCATVEAVDTEAFFGQGTRLTVV.

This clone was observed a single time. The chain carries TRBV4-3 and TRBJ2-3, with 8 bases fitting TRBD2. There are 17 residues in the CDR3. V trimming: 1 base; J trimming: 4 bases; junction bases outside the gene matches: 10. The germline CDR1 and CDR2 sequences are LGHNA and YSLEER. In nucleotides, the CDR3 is TGCGCCAGCAGCCAAGTCTCAACGGGGGGGCGGTCAGATACGCAGTATTTT. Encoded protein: CASSQVSTGGRSDTQYF.

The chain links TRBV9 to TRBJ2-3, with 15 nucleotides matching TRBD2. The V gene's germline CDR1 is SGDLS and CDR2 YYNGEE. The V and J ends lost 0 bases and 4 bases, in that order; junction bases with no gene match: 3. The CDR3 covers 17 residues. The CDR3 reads CASSVEGLAGGPDTQYF. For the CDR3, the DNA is TGTGCCAGCAGCGTAGAAGGACTAGCGGGGGGGCCAGATACGCAGTATTTT.

The CDR3, as DNA: TGCGCCAGCAGCACGGGGACAGGGGGCCAGGACACTGAAGCTTTCTTT. This sequence encodes CASSTGTGGQDTEAFF. This chain links TRBV5-1 with TRBJ1-1, with 12 bases that match TRBD1. The trim removed 4 bases at V and 3 bases at J, leaving 7 bases unmatched. The CDR3 is 16 amino acids. In germline, CDR1 is SGHRS, CDR2 YFSETQ.

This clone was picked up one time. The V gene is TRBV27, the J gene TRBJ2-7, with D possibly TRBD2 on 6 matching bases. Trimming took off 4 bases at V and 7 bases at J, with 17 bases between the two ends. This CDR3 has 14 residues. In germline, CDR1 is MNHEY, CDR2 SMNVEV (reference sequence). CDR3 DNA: TGTGCCAGCAGTTCGAGCGGGCGGGGAGGTGAGCAGTACTTC. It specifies CASSSSGRGGEQYF.

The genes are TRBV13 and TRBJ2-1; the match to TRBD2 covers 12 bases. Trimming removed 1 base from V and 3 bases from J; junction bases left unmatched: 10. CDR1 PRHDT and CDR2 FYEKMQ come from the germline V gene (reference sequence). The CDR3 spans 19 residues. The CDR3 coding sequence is TGTGCCAGCAGCTTAGAATCGGCTAGCGGGAGGGCTAGCTACAATGAGCAGTTCTTC. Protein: CASSLESASGRASYNEQFF.

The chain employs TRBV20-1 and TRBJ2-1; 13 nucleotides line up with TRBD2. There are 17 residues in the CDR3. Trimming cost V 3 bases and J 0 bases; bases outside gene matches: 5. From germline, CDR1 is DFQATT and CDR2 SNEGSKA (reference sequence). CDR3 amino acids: CSASPGLAGVSYNEQFF. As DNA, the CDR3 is TGCAGTGCTAGTCCAGGACTAGCGGGGGTCTCCTACAATGAGCAGTTCTTC.

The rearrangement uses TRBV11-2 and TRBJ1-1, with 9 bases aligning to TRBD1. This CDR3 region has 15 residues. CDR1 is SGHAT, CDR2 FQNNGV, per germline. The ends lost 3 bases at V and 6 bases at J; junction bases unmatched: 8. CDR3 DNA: TGTGCCAGCAGCTTCCGGACAGGGGATTCGCCTGAAGCTTTCTTT. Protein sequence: CASSFRTGDSPEAFF.

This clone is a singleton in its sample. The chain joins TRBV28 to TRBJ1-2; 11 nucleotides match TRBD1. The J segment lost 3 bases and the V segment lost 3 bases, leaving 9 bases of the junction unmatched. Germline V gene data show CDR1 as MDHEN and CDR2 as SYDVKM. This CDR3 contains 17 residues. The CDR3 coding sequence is TGTGCCAGCAGTTTCCTGGGGACAGGGGGTAGGGACTATGGCTACACCTTC. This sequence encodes CASSFLGTGGRDYGYTF.

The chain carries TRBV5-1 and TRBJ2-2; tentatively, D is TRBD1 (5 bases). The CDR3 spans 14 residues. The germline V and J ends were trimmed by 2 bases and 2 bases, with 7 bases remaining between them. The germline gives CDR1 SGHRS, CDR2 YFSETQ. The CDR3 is CASSFRENTGELFF. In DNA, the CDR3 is TGCGCCAGCAGCTTCAGGGAAAACACCGGGGAGCTGTTTTTT.

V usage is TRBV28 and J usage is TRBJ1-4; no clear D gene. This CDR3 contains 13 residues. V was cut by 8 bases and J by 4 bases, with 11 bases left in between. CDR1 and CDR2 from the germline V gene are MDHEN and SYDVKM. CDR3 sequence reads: CASGPGYNEKLFF. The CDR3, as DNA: TGTGCCAGCGGGCCGGGGTATAATGAAAAACTGTTTTTT.

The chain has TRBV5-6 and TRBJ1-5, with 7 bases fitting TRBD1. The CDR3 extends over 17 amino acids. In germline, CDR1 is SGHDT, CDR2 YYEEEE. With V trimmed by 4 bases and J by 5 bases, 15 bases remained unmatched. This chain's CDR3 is CASSQTGRGSRDQPQHF. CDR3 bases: TGTGCCAGCAGCCAGACAGGGCGGGGTTCACGGGATCAGCCCCAGCATTTT.

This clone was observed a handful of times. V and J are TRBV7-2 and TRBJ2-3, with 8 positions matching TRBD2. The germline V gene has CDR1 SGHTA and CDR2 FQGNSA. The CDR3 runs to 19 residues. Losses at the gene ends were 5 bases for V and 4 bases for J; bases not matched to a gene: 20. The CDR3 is CASSRVHGGAGGLSDTQYF. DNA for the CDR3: TGTGCCAGCAGCCGGGTTCACGGTGGGGCGGGGGGCCTCTCAGATACGCAGTATTTT.

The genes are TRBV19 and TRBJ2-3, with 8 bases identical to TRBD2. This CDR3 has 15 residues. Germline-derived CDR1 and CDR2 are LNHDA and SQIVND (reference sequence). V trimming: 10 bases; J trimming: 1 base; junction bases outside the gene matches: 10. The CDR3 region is CATNRREAGTDTQYF. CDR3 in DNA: TGTGCCACTAACCGGCGGGAGGCCGGCACAGATACGCAGTATTTT.

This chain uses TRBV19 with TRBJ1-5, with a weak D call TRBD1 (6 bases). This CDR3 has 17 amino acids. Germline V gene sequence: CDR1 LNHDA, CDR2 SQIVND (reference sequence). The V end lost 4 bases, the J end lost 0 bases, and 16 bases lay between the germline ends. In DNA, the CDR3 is TGTGCCAGTAGTACCATTACAGGGCGGAATAGCAATCAGCCCCAGCATTTT. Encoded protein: CASSTITGRNSNQPQHF.

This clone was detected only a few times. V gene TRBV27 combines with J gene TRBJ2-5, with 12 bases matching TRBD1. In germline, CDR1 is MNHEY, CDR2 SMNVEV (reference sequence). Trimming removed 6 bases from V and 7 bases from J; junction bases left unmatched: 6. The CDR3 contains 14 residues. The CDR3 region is CASRVGQGAGTQYF. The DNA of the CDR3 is TGTGCCAGCAGGGTGGGACAGGGGGCAGGGACCCAGTACTTC.

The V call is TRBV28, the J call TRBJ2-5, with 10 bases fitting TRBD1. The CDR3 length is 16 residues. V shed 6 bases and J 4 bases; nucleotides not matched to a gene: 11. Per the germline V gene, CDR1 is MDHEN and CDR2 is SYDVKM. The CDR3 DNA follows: TGTGCCAGCAGCACTCGGACAGGGGGTGGTAGAGAGACCCAGTACTTC. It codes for CASSTRTGGGRETQYF.

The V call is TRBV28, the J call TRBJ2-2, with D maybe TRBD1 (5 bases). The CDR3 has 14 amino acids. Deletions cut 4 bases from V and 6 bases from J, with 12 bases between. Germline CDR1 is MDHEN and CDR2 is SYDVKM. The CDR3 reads CASSSPGLSGELFF. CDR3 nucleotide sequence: TGTGCCAGCAGTTCCCCAGGGTTGTCCGGGGAGCTGTTTTTT.

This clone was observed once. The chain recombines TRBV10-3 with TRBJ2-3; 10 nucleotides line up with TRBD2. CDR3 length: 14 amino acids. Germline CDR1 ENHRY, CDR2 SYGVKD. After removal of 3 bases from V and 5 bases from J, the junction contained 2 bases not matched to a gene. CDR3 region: CAISDLAGEDTQYF. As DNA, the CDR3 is TGTGCCATCAGTGACCTAGCGGGAGAAGATACGCAGTATTTT.

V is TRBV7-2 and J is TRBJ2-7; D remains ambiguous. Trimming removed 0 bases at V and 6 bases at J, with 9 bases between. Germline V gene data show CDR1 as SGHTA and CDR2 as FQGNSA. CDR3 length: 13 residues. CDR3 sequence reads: CASSLASSGEQYF. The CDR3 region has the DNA TGTGCCAGCAGCTTAGCCTCGTCGGGCGAGCAGTACTTC. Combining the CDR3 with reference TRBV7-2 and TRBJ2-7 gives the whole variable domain GAGVSQSPSNKVTEKGKDVELRCDPISGHTALYWYRQSLGQGLEFLIYFQGNSAPDKSGLPSDRFSAERTGGSVSTLTIQRTQQEDSAVYLCASSLASSGEQYFGPGTRLTVT.

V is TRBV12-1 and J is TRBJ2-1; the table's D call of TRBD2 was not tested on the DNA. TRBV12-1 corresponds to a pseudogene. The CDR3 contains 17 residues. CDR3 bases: TGTGCCAGCAGCTGGCAGAAAAAAAAACCCGGGGAAGATGAGCAGTTCTTC. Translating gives CASSWQKKKPGEDEQFF.

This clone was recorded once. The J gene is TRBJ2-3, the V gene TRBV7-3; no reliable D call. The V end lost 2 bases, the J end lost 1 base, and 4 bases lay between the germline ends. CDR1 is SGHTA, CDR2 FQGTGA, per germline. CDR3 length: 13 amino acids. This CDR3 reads CASSLSGTDTQYF. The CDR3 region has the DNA TGTGCCAGCAGCTTATCGGGCACAGATACGCAGTATTTT.

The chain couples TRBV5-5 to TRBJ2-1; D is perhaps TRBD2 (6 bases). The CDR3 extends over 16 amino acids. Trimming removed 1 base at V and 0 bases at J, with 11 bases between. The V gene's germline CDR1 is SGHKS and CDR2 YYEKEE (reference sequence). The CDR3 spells CASSLTSLSSYNEQFF. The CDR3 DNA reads TGTGCCAGCAGCTTGACTAGCCTAAGCTCCTACAATGAGCAGTTCTTC.

The CDR3 bases are TGCGCCAGCAGCACCCAGGGGCCGTCCTACAATGAGCAGTTCTTC. Its protein is CASSTQGPSYNEQFF. The chain has TRBV5-1 and TRBJ2-1; a possible D gene is TRBD1 (6 bases). The CDR3 length is 15 residues. V shed 4 bases and J shed 1 base, with 12 bases lying between them. The germline gives CDR1 SGHRS, CDR2 YFSETQ.

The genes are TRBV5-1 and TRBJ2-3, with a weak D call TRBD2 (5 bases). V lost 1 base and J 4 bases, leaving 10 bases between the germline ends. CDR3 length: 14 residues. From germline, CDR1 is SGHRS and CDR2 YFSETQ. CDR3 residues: CASSLRLAPDTQYF. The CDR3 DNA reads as TGCGCCAGCAGCTTGCGGCTAGCTCCAGATACGCAGTATTTT.